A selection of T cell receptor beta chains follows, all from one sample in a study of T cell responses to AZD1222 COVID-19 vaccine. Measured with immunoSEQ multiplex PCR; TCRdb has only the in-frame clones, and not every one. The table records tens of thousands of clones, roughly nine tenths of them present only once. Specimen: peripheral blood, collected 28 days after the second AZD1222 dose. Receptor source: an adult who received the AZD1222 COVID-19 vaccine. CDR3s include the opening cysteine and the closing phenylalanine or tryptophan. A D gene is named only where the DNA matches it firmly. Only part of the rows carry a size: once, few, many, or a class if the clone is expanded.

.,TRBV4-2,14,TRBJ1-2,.,TGTGCCAGCACTACAGGGTTGGATAGCTATGGCTACACCTTC,CASTTGLDSYGYTF
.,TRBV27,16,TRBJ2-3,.,TGTGCCAGCAGGAAACTGACAGACACTAGCACAGATACGCAGTATTTT,CASRKLTDTSTDTQYF
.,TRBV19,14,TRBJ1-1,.,TGTGCCAGTAGTATAGCGGGGACACTGAAAGAAGCTTTCTTT,CASSIAGTLKEAFF
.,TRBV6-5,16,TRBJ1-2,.,TGTGCCAGCAGTTGGATCCCGACACAAAGGGAGCATGGCTACACCTTC,CASSWIPTQREHGYTF
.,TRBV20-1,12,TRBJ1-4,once,TGCAGTGCGAGTAGGCCTAATGAAAAACTGTTTTTT,CSASRPNEKLFF
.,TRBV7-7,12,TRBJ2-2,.,TGTGCCAGCAGCTTAGAGGCCGGGGAGCTGTTTTTT,CASSLEAGELFF
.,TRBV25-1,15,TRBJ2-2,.,TGTGCCAGCACCGCTGGTCCAGGAATCACCGGGGAGCTGTTTTTT,CASTAGPGITGELFF
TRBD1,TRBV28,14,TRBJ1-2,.,TGTGCCATCACCCGGGAGGGGGCAGGCTATGGCTACACCTTC,CAITREGAGYGYTF
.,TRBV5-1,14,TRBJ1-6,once,TGCGCCAGCTCGAGGGTCTCTGAGGATTCACCCCTCCACTTT,CASSRVSEDSPLHF
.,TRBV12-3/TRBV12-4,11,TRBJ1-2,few,TGTGCCAGCAGTTTAGGCGGCGGCTACACCTTC,CASSLGGGYTF
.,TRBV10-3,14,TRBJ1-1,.,TGTGCCATCAAGAATCAAGCGGGCGGCACTGAAGCTTTCTTT,CAIKNQAGGTEAFF
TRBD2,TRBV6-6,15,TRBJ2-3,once,TGTGCCAGCAGTTACCCCGTAGCGGGCGCAGATACGCAGTATTTT,CASSYPVAGADTQYF
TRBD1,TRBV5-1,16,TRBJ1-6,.,TGCGCCAGCAGCCTTAGCCGGGGACAGGGCAATTCACCCCTCCACTTT,CASSLSRGQGNSPLHF
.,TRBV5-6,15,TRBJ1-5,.,TGTGCCAGCAGCGTAGGGTTGGCTGATTTCCCCGCCCAGCATTTT,CASSVGLADFPAQHF
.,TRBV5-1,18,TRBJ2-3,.,TGCGCCAGCAGCTTGGAGCCGTCGAGCCAACCTTACACAGATACGCAGTATTTT,CASSLEPSSQPYTDTQYF
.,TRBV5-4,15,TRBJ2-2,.,TGTGCCAGCAGCTTATGGACAGCGAACACCGGGGAGCTGTTTTTT,CASSLWTANTGELFF
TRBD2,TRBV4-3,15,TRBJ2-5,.,TGCGCCAGCAGCCACGGCCAAGCGGGAGGAGAGACCCAGTACTTC,CASSHGQAGGETQYF
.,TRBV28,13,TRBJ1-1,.,TGTGCCAGCAGGGTCGACGGAAACACTGAAGCTTTCTTT,CASRVDGNTEAFF
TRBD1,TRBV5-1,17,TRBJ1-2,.,TGCGCCAGCAGGGCCGGGACAGGGGGAAGAGTTAACTATGGCTACACCTTC,CASRAGTGGRVNYGYTF
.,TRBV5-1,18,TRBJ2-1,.,TGCGCCAGCAGTTTTTTAGACTACAGGCGATCCATTTACAATGAGCAGTTCTTC,CASSFLDYRRSIYNEQFF
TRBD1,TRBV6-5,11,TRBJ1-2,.,TGTGCCAGCAGCAGGGGGCACGGCTACACCTTC,CASSRGHGYTF
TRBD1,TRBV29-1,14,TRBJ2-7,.,TGCAGCGCCCTGAGGACAGGGCTAGTCTACGAGCAGTACTTC,CSALRTGLVYEQYF
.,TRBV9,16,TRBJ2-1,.,TGTGCCAGCAGCACACTACAGGGGTTAGCGGGAAGTGAGCAGTTCTTC,CASSTLQGLAGSEQFF
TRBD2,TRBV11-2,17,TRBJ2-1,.,TGTGCCAGCAGCCGCCGCCGGACTAGCGGGAGACTTAGTGAGCAGTTCTTC,CASSRRRTSGRLSEQFF
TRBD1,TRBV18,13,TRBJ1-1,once,TGTGCCAGCCAGGACAGGGAGGACACTGAAGCTTTCTTT,CASQDREDTEAFF
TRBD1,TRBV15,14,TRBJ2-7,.,TGTGCCACCAGCAGAGATCAGGGGGACTACGAGCAGTACTTC,CATSRDQGDYEQYF
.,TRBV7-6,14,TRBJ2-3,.,TGTGCCAGCAGCCTGGGGGCCAGCACAGATACGCAGTATTTT,CASSLGASTDTQYF
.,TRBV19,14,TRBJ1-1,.,TGTGCCAGTAAGAGTAATCCCACGAACACTGAAGCTTTCTTT,CASKSNPTNTEAFF
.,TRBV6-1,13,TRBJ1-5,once,TGTGCCAGCAGTGACGCGGAAGGTCAGCCCCAGCATTTT,CASSDAEGQPQHF
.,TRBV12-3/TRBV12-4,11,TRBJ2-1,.,TGTGCCAGCACCCCTTACAATGAGCAGTTCTTC,CASTPYNEQFF
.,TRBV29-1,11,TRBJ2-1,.,TGCAGCGTTGCCCCCGGGGGTGAGCAGTTCTTC,CSVAPGGEQFF